This T cell receptor (beta chain) originates from a study of blood T cell repertoires in COVID-19. Whole-study context: Acute and convalescent COVID-19 specimens originated in the United States, Italy and Spain. T cells, B-cell-depleted T cells, or PBMCs supplied cDNA or gDNA.

Source study methods: From reference gene primer amplification, estimates of nucleated cell counts were derived. Sequencing used immunoSEQ multiplex PCR; TCRdb keeps in-frame clones, though not all of them. The D gene and trimming were derived from the DNA, and the V and J assignments and clone size from that table. The sample yields roughly 300,000 clones, approximately 81% seen once. The CDR3 runs to 14 residues. The germline V and J ends were trimmed by 5 bases and 1 base, with 10 bases remaining between them. Germline V gives CDR1 SGHTA, CDR2 FQGTGA. This TCR came from a woman aged 55 to 70 with active or convalescent COVID-19. The sequenced sample was peripheral blood. The chain employs TRBV7-3 and TRBJ2-3; D remains ambiguous. The chain's CDR3 is CASSPGRGTDTQYF. In DNA form, the CDR3 reads TGTGCCAGCAGCCCCGGTCGGGGCACAGATACGCAGTATTTT.